The 32 T cell receptor beta chains reported below all come from one sample, sequenced in a study of T-cell reconstitution after alpha-beta-depleted transplantation in children. The TCRbeta library incorporated unique molecular identifiers. MiXCR was run by TCRdb on the PCR reads, yielding one entry per CDR3 protein. The profile shows over 100,000 distinct CDR3 sequences, over 6% of them singletons. This specimen consisted of PBMCs, obtained before TCRalphabeta/CD19-depleted stem cell transplant. All receptors come from a boy between 2 and 10 years old with acute lymphoblastic leukemia, due to receive a stem cell transplant.

At least ten counts were recorded for this clonotype. This rearrangement joins TRBV6-5 to TRBJ2-2, with a weak D call TRBD1 (6 bases). The V gene's germline CDR1 is MNHEY and CDR2 SVGAGI. Trimming left V 0 bases short and J 3 bases short, with 11 bases between. This CDR3 is built from 16 residues. CDR3 sequence reads: CASSYSGHADTGELFF. DNA for the CDR3: TGTGCCAGCAGTTACTCGGGACATGCGGACACCGGGGAGCTGTTTTTT.

This clonotype occurred many times. The chain links TRBV4-3 to TRBJ2-5, with TRBD1 matching 7 bases. The CDR3 spans 15 residues. Germline CDR1 and CDR2: LGHNA and YSLEER. Losses at the gene ends were 4 bases for V and 1 base for J; bases not matched to a gene: 6. The CDR3 here is CASSPRRTGQETQYF. As DNA, the CDR3 is TGCGCCAGCAGCCCTCGGAGGACAGGCCAAGAGACCCAGTACTTC.

This clonotype was counted only a few times. The CDR3 sequence: CASSYSLAGSETQYF. Written as DNA, the CDR3 is TGTGCCAGCAGTTACTCCCTAGCGGGGTCCGAGACCCAGTACTTC. The V call is TRBV6-5, the J call TRBJ2-5; TRBD2 matches at 9 bases. J gave up 5 bases and V 0 bases, and 4 bases lay outside the gene matches. The germline gives CDR1 MNHEY, CDR2 SVGAGI. This CDR3 is built from 15 residues.

This clonotype was seen repeatedly, ten times or more. The J gene is TRBJ1-2, the V gene TRBV5-8; possible D gene TRBD1, 5 bases. The CDR3 is 13 residues long. V gave up 5 bases and J gave up 8 bases, with 16 bases separating them. CDR1 is SGHTS, CDR2 YDEGEE, per germline. The CDR3 region has the DNA TGTGCCAGCAGTTTTACGTCCTGGGACGGCTACACCTTC. This gives the protein CASSFTSWDGYTF.

At least ten counts were recorded for this clonotype. The chain is built from TRBV25-1 and TRBJ2-5, with unresolved D. There are 11 residues in the CDR3. Germline V gene sequence: CDR1 MGHDK, CDR2 SYGVNS. The V end was cut by 8 bases, the J end by 6 bases, with 10 bases between. CDR3 nucleotides: TGTGCCAGCCAAGTGGGAAAGACCCAGTACTTC. This encodes CASQVGKTQYF.

This clonotype was counted a few times. The chain employs TRBV6-1 and TRBJ1-5, with D hard to call. CDR3 length: 13 amino acids. Germline CDR1 and CDR2: MNHNS and SASEGT. Trimming shortened V by 1 base and J by 5 bases, and 6 bases separated the two germline ends. CDR3 sequence (DNA): TGTGCCAGCAGTGAAGTTGTAGATCAGCCCCAGCATTTT. This encodes CASSEVVDQPQHF.

This chain links TRBV27 with TRBJ2-7, with TRBD2 as a possible D gene (6 bases). V was pared by 6 bases and J by 5 bases, with 11 bases between. The CDR3 totals 12 residues. Germline assignment: CDR1 MNHEY and CDR2 SMNVEV (reference sequence). The CDR3: CASSQGGDEQYF. CDR3 DNA: TGTGCCAGCAGCCAAGGCGGGGACGAGCAGTACTTC.

This clonotype was detected ten times or more. This chain joins TRBV3-1 and TRBJ2-2; D is undetermined. CDR1 and CDR2 from the germline V gene are LGHDT and YNNKEL (reference sequence). Deletions cut 0 bases from V and 1 base from J, with 3 bases between. This CDR3 region has 14 residues. The CDR3, as DNA: TGTGCCAGCAGCCAAGATAAGAACACCGGGGAGCTGTTTTTT. Translation gives CASSQDKNTGELFF. Variable domain in full (rest from reference TRBV3-1 and TRBJ2-2): DTAVSQTPKYLVTQMGNDKSIKCEQNLGHDTMYWYKQDSKKFLKIMFSYNNKELIINETVPNRFSPKSPDKAHLNLHINSLELGDSAVYFCASSQDKNTGELFFGEGSRLTVL.

This chain connects TRBV27 to TRBJ1-2; D is unclear. Trimming cost V 4 bases and J 0 bases, with 9 bases left between them. In germline, CDR1 is MNHEY, CDR2 SMNVEV (reference sequence). This CDR3 is built from 14 residues. The CDR3 bases are TGTGCCAGCAGTTCAGACGGCTCTAACTATGGCTACACCTTC. Its protein product is CASSSDGSNYGYTF.

This chain links TRBV12-5 with TRBJ2-7, with TRBD1 matching 10 bases. The CDR3 is made up of 14 amino acids. V trimming: 5 bases; J trimming: 3 bases; junction bases outside the gene matches: 4. Looked up from germline, CDR1 is LGHNT and CDR2 is FRNRAP. Written as DNA, the CDR3 is TGTGCTAGTGGTGCCCGGGACAGGGGCTACGAGCAGTACTTC. This encodes CASGARDRGYEQYF.

This clonotype showed up many times. The chain links TRBV6-5 to TRBJ1-1; the D gene is possibly TRBD1 (6 bases). Deletions cut 2 bases from V and 4 bases from J, with 14 bases between. The CDR3 extends over 15 amino acids. In germline, CDR1 is MNHEY, CDR2 SVGAGI. CDR3 residues: CASSYPQGWGTEAFF. The CDR3 coding sequence is TGTGCCAGCAGTTACCCACAGGGATGGGGCACTGAAGCTTTCTTT.

The rearrangement links TRBV12-3 or TRBV12-4 to TRBJ2-1, with TRBD2 matching 14 bases. The CDR3 contains 18 residues. V dropped 1 base and J dropped 0; count of bases not matched to a gene: 2. As DNA, the CDR3 is TGTGCCAGCAGTTTAGGGACTAGCGGGGGGTTCTCCTACAATGAGCAGTTCTTC. Translation: CASSLGTSGGFSYNEQFF.

V and J are TRBV20-1 and TRBJ2-7; 8 nucleotides line up with TRBD1. Trimming took 6 bases from V and 2 from J; bases not matched to a gene: 6. CDR3 length: 13 residues. Germline V gene lookup returns CDR1 DFQATT and CDR2 SNEGSKA (reference sequence). The CDR3 coding sequence is TGCAGTGCCACTGGGACAGGTCCCTACGAGCAGTACTTC. As protein: CSATGTGPYEQYF.

V is TRBV7-2 and J is TRBJ1-5; a weak D match, TRBD1 (6 bases). V shed 1 base and J shed 0 bases, with 10 bases lying between them. This CDR3 contains 16 residues. The germline V gene has CDR1 SGHTA and CDR2 FQGNSA. The CDR3 reads CASSLGFRGSNQPQHF. CDR3 DNA sequence: TGTGCCAGCAGCTTAGGTTTCAGGGGTAGCAATCAGCCCCAGCATTTT.

On this clonotype itself: Since the CDR3 does not end with the conserved phenylalanine or tryptophan, this likely comes from a read error. It is unclear where the CDR3 begins or ends on the DNA, so no DNA is shown, and the CDR3 is as TCRdb lists it. The chain has TRBV7-4 and TRBJ2-5; TRBD1, the D gene given by the table, was not confirmed from the DNA. The CDR3 is 14 residues long, ends included. The germline V gene encodes CDR1 SGHVT and CDR2 SQSDAQ. The CDR3 protein is CTSSQETGLGTQCL.

The chain has TRBV20-1 and TRBJ1-2; 7 nucleotides agree with TRBD1. Germline assignment: CDR1 DFQATT and CDR2 SNEGSKA (reference sequence). The CDR3 sequence is 15 residues long. The V gene end was trimmed by 0 bases and the J gene end by 3 bases; junction bases not matched to a gene: 7. CDR3 DNA: TGCAGTGCTAGAGATTTCCTCAGGGGGGACTATGGCTACACCTTC. This gives the protein CSARDFLRGDYGYTF.

Ten or more counts support this clonotype. The chain is built from TRBV3-1 and TRBJ2-2; TRBD2 might be the D (5 bases). Trimming shortened V by 0 bases and J by 5 bases, and 16 bases separated the two germline ends. The CDR3 extends over 17 amino acids. The germline CDR1 and CDR2 sequences are LGHDT and YNNKEL (reference sequence). CDR3 nucleotide sequence: TGTGCCAGCAGCCAAGATAACAGCGGCAGGTGGACCGGGGAGCTGTTTTTT. Protein product: CASSQDNSGRWTGELFF.

This clonotype was detected ten times or more. The chain links TRBV24-1 to TRBJ2-1, with TRBD1 identical over 7 bases. This CDR3 has 14 residues. J gave up 6 bases and V 6 bases, and 7 bases lay outside the gene matches. The germline V gene has CDR1 KGHDR and CDR2 SFDVKD. CDR3 protein: CATSRTGVGNEQFF. CDR3 coding DNA: TGTGCCACCAGTCGTACAGGGGTTGGCAATGAGCAGTTCTTC.

This clonotype was seen repeatedly, ten times or more. The chain recombines TRBV6-5 with TRBJ2-7, with 7 bases matching TRBD1. V shed 0 bases and J 5 bases; nucleotides not matched to a gene: 4. Germline CDR1 reads MNHEY; CDR2 reads SVGAGI. The CDR3 spans 14 residues. The CDR3 loop is CASSYSAGGHEQYF. DNA for the CDR3: TGTGCCAGCAGTTACTCGGCAGGGGGTCACGAGCAGTACTTC.

This clonotype has a handful of counts. The chain recombines TRBV15 with TRBJ2-7; 9 nucleotides align to TRBD1. CDR1 is LNHNV and CDR2 is YYDKDF in the germline V gene (reference sequence). J gave up 7 bases and V 3 bases, and 10 bases lay outside the gene matches. The CDR3 runs 15 residues. CDR3 nucleotides: TGTGCCACCAGCAGCCAGGACAGGGGCGTTCGAGAGCAGTACTTC. Its translation: CATSSQDRGVREQYF.

In regard to this clonotype: This may be a read error, as it is one base from a much larger clone. The chain is built from TRBV20-1 and TRBJ2-2; a weak D match, TRBD1 (5 bases). The germline V gene encodes CDR1 DFQATT and CDR2 SNEGSKA (reference sequence). CDR3 length equals 17 residues. The CDR3 nucleotides read TGCTGTGCTAGAGATCTGACAGAAGTAGGCGACACCGGGGAGCTGTTTTTT. Protein sequence: CCARDLTEVGDTGELFF.

This chain connects TRBV5-6 to TRBJ2-5; possibly TRBD2 for D (6 bases). CDR3 length: 14 residues. Per germline, CDR1 SGHDT and CDR2 YYEEEE. The germline V and J ends were trimmed by 4 bases and 1 base, with 11 bases remaining between them. This chain's CDR3 is CASSPLGSQETQYF. The CDR3 coding sequence is TGTGCCAGCAGCCCACTCGGGAGCCAAGAGACCCAGTACTTC.

This clonotype was seen more than once but under ten times. The chain carries TRBV4-3 and TRBJ2-1, with TRBD2 identical over 7 bases. Germline trimming cut 0 bases from V and 0 bases from J; bases unmatched to any gene: 2. The CDR3 is 16 residues long. The germline gives CDR1 LGHNA, CDR2 YSLEER. The CDR3 region is CASSQETGGSYNEQFF. For the CDR3, the DNA is TGCGCCAGCAGCCAAGAAACGGGGGGCTCCTACAATGAGCAGTTCTTC.

J is TRBJ1-4 and V is TRBV7-3; D is undetermined. V was cut by 8 bases and J by 3 bases, with 4 bases left in between. The germline CDR1 and CDR2 sequences are SGHTA and FQGTGA. The CDR3 loop spans 11 amino acids. The CDR3 coding sequence is TGTGCCAGCTTCTCTAATGAAAAACTGTTTTTT. This encodes CASFSNEKLFF.

This clonotype was seen a handful of times. The chain has TRBV5-6 and TRBJ2-7, with 11 bases that match TRBD1. The V gene's germline CDR1 is SGHDT and CDR2 YYEEEE. V lost 5 bases and J lost 6; bases outside the gene matches: 10. CDR3 length: 15 residues. CDR3 loop: CASSHVPGQGGEQYF. CDR3 nucleotide sequence: TGTGCCAGCAGTCACGTCCCGGGACAGGGGGGCGAGCAGTACTTC.

This clonotype has a count of ten or more. The chain links TRBV4-2 to TRBJ2-1, with 9 bases identical to TRBD2. The CDR3 is 16 amino acids. Unmatched junction bases numbered 8, after V lost 0 bases and J lost 8 bases. The germline CDR1 and CDR2 sequences are LGHNA and YNFKEQ. The CDR3 is CASSQEGSGGLYEQFF. The CDR3 coding sequence is TGTGCCAGCAGCCAAGAGGGTAGCGGGGGATTGTATGAGCAGTTCTTC.

This clonotype was seen ten or more times. The chain carries TRBV20-1 and TRBJ1-1; TRBD1 matches 11 bases. The germline V gene has CDR1 DFQATT and CDR2 SNEGSKA (reference sequence). Trimming took 4 bases from V and 5 from J; bases not matched to a gene: 15. CDR3 length equals 17 residues. The CDR3 loop is CSANDPGQGGQTTEAFF. The CDR3 DNA sequence: TGCAGTGCTAACGACCCGGGACAGGGGGGCCAAACTACTGAAGCTTTCTTT.

The chain carries TRBV20-1 and TRBJ2-2; D ambiguous. V lost 1 base to trimming and J lost 0 bases, with 15 bases between them. Germline values: CDR1 DFQATT, CDR2 SNEGSKA (reference sequence). CDR3 size: 17 residues. As DNA, the CDR3 is TGCAGTGCTAGAGCACGCCAACTCACACCGAACACCGGGGAGCTGTTTTTT. Its protein is CSARARQLTPNTGELFF.

At least ten counts were recorded for this clonotype. This rearrangement joins TRBV27 to TRBJ2-5; TRBD2 aligns across 7 bases. Germline V gene lookup returns CDR1 MNHEY and CDR2 SMNVEV (reference sequence). The trim removed 3 bases at V and 7 bases at J, leaving 8 bases unmatched. The CDR3 covers 14 residues. The CDR3 region has the DNA TGTGCCAGCAGTTTTGTGGGGAGGGTGGCGACCCAGTACTTC. This encodes CASSFVGRVATQYF.

This clonotype was seen ten or more times. V is TRBV15 and J is TRBJ2-7; 7 bases map to TRBD1. The J segment lost 0 bases and the V segment lost 3 bases, leaving 2 bases of the junction unmatched. Germline values: CDR1 LNHNV, CDR2 YYDKDF (reference sequence). The CDR3 length is 14 residues. The CDR3 region has the DNA TGTGCCACCAGCAGGCACAGGGGCTCCTACGAGCAGTACTTC. This translates into CATSRHRGSYEQYF. Using reference TRBV15 and TRBJ2-7 for the parts outside the CDR3, the full variable domain is DAMVIQNPRYQVTQFGKPVTLSCSQTLNHNVMYWYQQKSSQAPKLLFHYYDKDFNNEADTPDNFQSRRPNTSFCFLDIRSPGLGDTAMYLCATSRHRGSYEQYFGPGTRLTVT.

The chain employs TRBV5-6 and TRBJ2-1; D is ambiguous. The germline V gene encodes CDR1 SGHDT and CDR2 YYEEEE. This CDR3 is 12 amino acids long. Trimming took off 0 bases at V and 9 bases at J, with 7 bases between the two ends. In nucleotides, the CDR3 is TGTGCCAGCAGCTTGGTAGCAGCTGAGCAGTTCTTC. Its translation: CASSLVAAEQFF.

The table lists this clonotype with many counts. V is TRBV2 and J is TRBJ1-3; D is unclear. From germline, CDR1 is SNHLY and CDR2 FYNNEI. Trimming took 2 bases from V and 4 from J, leaving 3 bases between them. This CDR3 contains 12 residues. CDR3 loop: CASSELGNTIYF. The CDR3 nucleotides are TGTGCCAGCAGTGAACTGGGAAACACCATATATTTT.